The 29 T cell receptor beta chains below were found in one sample sequenced in a study of T cell responses to AZD1222 COVID-19 vaccine. TCRdb keeps only in-frame clones here, not all; method: immunoSEQ multiplex PCR. The sample shows roughly 140,000 clones, approximately 90% of them seen only once. Source: peripheral blood, taken after recovery from COVID-19. These receptors all come from an adult who had recovered from COVID-19.

The rearrangement joins TRBV28 to TRBJ2-1, with D possibly TRBD2 on 5 matching bases. Germline V gene data show CDR1 as MDHEN and CDR2 as SYDVKM. V was cut by 1 base and J by 14 bases, with 9 bases left in between. The CDR3 extends over 11 amino acids. CDR3 region: CASSLFGKEFF. The DNA of the CDR3 is TGTGCCAGCAGTTTATTCGGGAAGGAGTTCTTC.

The chain uses TRBV19 and TRBJ2-7; 9 nucleotides line up with TRBD1. The CDR3 has 15 residues. CDR1 is LNHDA, CDR2 SQIVND, per germline (reference sequence). Trimming cost V 4 bases and J 5 bases; bases outside gene matches: 9. DNA of the CDR3: TGTGCCAGTAGTACCTCCGGGACAGGGTCGAACGAGCAGTACTTC. Translation: CASSTSGTGSNEQYF.

The chain has TRBV4-3 and TRBJ1-6; no definite D call. The CDR3 sequence is 16 residues long. Germline V CDR1 and CDR2: LGHNA, YSLEER. Trimming took off 0 bases at V and 7 bases at J, with 13 bases between the two ends. CDR3 nucleotide sequence: TGCGCCAGCAGCCAAGATAGTCACCCTGGGAATTCACCCCTCCACTTT. The encoded protein is CASSQDSHPGNSPLHF.

This chain uses TRBV28 with TRBJ2-3, with TRBD2 matching 13 bases. Germline CDR1 reads MDHEN; CDR2 reads SYDVKM. The V segment lost 4 bases and the J segment 1 base; nucleotides outside the gene matches: 8. The CDR3 totals 18 residues. The chain's CDR3 is CASSWGRGLAGGTDTQYF. DNA for the CDR3: TGTGCCAGCAGTTGGGGACGAGGACTAGCGGGGGGCACAGATACGCAGTATTTT.

In its sample, this clone was seen a few times. The V call is TRBV7-9, the J call TRBJ2-5, with TRBD1 identical over 10 bases. The ends lost 1 base at V and 1 base at J; junction bases unmatched: 9. Germline V gene sequence: CDR1 SEHNR, CDR2 FQNEAQ (reference sequence). The CDR3 runs to 18 residues. The CDR3 bases are TGTGCCAGCAGCTTAGAAGGGACAGGGGAGCCCTCCCAAGAGACCCAGTACTTC. Its protein product is CASSLEGTGEPSQETQYF.

V gene TRBV5-1 combines with J gene TRBJ2-1; D remains ambiguous. V was shortened by 4 bases and J by 7 bases, with 12 bases between the two germline ends. Germline V gene lookup returns CDR1 SGHRS and CDR2 YFSETQ. The CDR3 is made up of 13 amino acids. The CDR3 nucleotides read TGCGCCAGCAGCCGTGACTCTGGTAATGAGCAGTTCTTC. Translating gives CASSRDSGNEQFF.

J is TRBJ2-2 and V is TRBV21-1; the tabulated D call, TRBD2, remains unverified against the DNA. TRBV21-1 is recorded as a pseudogene. CDR3 size: 19 residues. The CDR3 region is CASSKEMLGLAKNTGELFF. The CDR3 nucleotides read TGTGCCAGCAGCAAAGAGATGCTGGGACTAGCGAAGAACACCGGGGAGCTGTTTTTT.

A few counts support this clone. The rearrangement joins TRBV25-1 to TRBJ2-1; D gene ambiguous. The CDR3 runs 11 residues. Trimming removed 6 bases from V and 6 bases from J, with 6 bases in between. CDR1 and CDR2 (germline): MGHDK, SYGVNS. The CDR3 DNA follows: TGTGCCAGCAGGGACGCCAATGAGCAGTTCTTC. The encoded protein is CASRDANEQFF.

This rearrangement joins TRBV5-6 to TRBJ2-7; 8 bases map to TRBD1. This CDR3 spans 12 amino acids. V lost 6 bases and J lost 4; bases outside the gene matches: 3. CDR1 is SGHDT, CDR2 YYEEEE, per germline. The CDR3 coding sequence is TGTGCCAGCACCTACAGGGGGTACGAGCAGTACTTC. Its protein is CASTYRGYEQYF.

The rearrangement joins TRBV5-8 to TRBJ2-3; TRBD1 or TRBD2 may be the D gene (5 bases each). Trimming shortened V by 3 bases and J by 3 bases, and 11 bases separated the two germline ends. Germline-derived CDR1 and CDR2 are SGHTS and YDEGEE. CDR3 length equals 14 residues. CDR3 residues: CASSSREITDTQYF. The DNA of the CDR3 is TGTGCCAGCAGCTCCAGGGAGATTACAGATACGCAGTATTTT.

A word on this clone: Other nucleotide sequences from this sample produce the same CDR3. V is TRBV6-1 and J is TRBJ1-2; maybe TRBD1 (6 bases). The CDR3 totals 14 residues. From germline, CDR1 is MNHNS and CDR2 SASEGT. Trimming took 0 bases from V and 4 from J, leaving 9 bases between them. Written as DNA, the CDR3 is TGTGCCAGCAGTGAAGCCAGAGGGGGCTATGGCTACACCTTC. Amino acids: CASSEARGGYGYTF.

The rearrangement joins TRBV27 to TRBJ1-2; 8 nucleotides line up with TRBD1. Trimming cost V 3 bases and J 7 bases; bases outside gene matches: 10. CDR1 MNHEY and CDR2 SMNVEV come from the germline V gene (reference sequence). The CDR3 has 15 residues. The CDR3 DNA reads as TGTGCCAGCAGTTTTGGACGCGGGCAGGGGGCTGGCTACACCTTC. Encoded protein: CASSFGRGQGAGYTF.

This sequence joins TRBV7-9 and TRBJ1-1, with 10 bases fitting TRBD1. The CDR3 covers 13 residues. Looked up from germline, CDR1 is SEHNR and CDR2 is FQNEAQ (reference sequence). With 4 bases clipped from V and 5 bases from J, the junction kept 1 base outside the gene matches. DNA for the CDR3: TGTGCCAGCAGCTGGGACAGGGGAACTGAAGCTTTCTTT. Its translation: CASSWDRGTEAFF.

This sequence joins TRBV7-9 and TRBJ1-2; D not resolved. Germline CDR1 is SEHNR and CDR2 is FQNEAQ (reference sequence). V was pared by 4 bases and J by 6 bases, with 9 bases between. The CDR3 has 12 residues. The CDR3 nucleotides read TGTGCCAGCAGCTCTAATGCGGATGGCTACACCTTC. Amino acids: CASSSNADGYTF.

The V and J genes are TRBV7-9 and TRBJ1-6; D is unresolved. The germline gives CDR1 SEHNR, CDR2 FQNEAQ (reference sequence). The CDR3 contains 15 residues. V was cut by 1 base and J by 7 bases, with 11 bases left in between. The CDR3 is CASSLVLSWNSPLHF. CDR3 DNA sequence: TGTGCCAGCAGCTTAGTTTTGTCGTGGAATTCACCCCTCCACTTT.

The chain uses TRBV5-8 and TRBJ2-2; D unclear. Per the germline V gene, CDR1 is SGHTS and CDR2 is YDEGEE. This CDR3 region has 15 residues. V was shortened by 2 bases and J by 3 bases, with 11 bases between the two germline ends. CDR3 sequence: CASSFSLSHTGELFF. The CDR3 DNA reads as TGTGCCAGCAGCTTTTCCCTGAGCCACACCGGGGAGCTGTTTTTT.

The chain is built from TRBV3-1 (or the pseudogene TRBV3-2) and TRBJ1-4; D is undetermined. This CDR3 contains 12 residues. Germline values: CDR1 LGHDT, CDR2 YNNKEL (reference sequence). Trimming left V 1 base short and J 8 bases short, with 5 bases between. As DNA, the CDR3 is TGTGCCAGCAGCCAAGTGCTGGAAAAACTGTTTTTT. This gives the protein CASSQVLEKLFF.

The chain has TRBV28 and TRBJ2-7; D unresolved. The V and J ends lost 3 bases and 3 bases respectively, with 9 bases between them. Germline CDR1 reads MDHEN; CDR2 reads SYDVKM. The CDR3 extends over 13 amino acids. Here the CDR3 reads CASSLPIGYEQYF. CDR3 nucleotides: TGTGCCAGCAGTTTGCCAATTGGCTACGAGCAGTACTTC.

This chain uses TRBV13 with TRBJ1-1; 7 bases match TRBD1. Germline lookup yields CDR1 PRHDT and CDR2 FYEKMQ (reference sequence). This CDR3 comprises 13 residues. The junction had 4 bases not matched to a gene; V was cut back by 1 base and J by 8 bases. CDR3 coding DNA: TGTGCCAGCAGCTTAGCCAGGGGGATGGAAGCTTTCTTT. This encodes CASSLARGMEAFF.

The chain couples TRBV25-1 to TRBJ2-6; weak D call: TRBD1 (5 bases). This CDR3 region has 14 residues. Germline loops: CDR1 MGHDK, CDR2 SYGVNS. Trimming removed 3 bases from V and 2 bases from J, with 5 bases in between. In DNA form, the CDR3 reads TGTGCCAGCAGTGACAGGGCTGGGGCCAACGTCCTGACTTTC. Its protein is CASSDRAGANVLTF.

The genes are TRBV21-1 and TRBJ1-3. TRBV21-1 is described as a pseudogene. This CDR3 is 18 amino acids long. CDR3 DNA: TGTGCCAGCAGCAAAGCGCGAAGGGCAAGGGGACCTGGAAACACCATATATTTT. Amino acids: CASSKARRARGPGNTIYF.

The chain combines TRBV11-3 with TRBJ2-7, with D maybe TRBD2 (6 bases). The V and J ends lost 6 bases and 6 bases respectively, with 18 bases between them. The CDR3 consists of 14 residues. Germline CDR1 and CDR2: SGHNT and YENEEA. The CDR3 protein is CASSPGRLSREQYF. For the CDR3, the DNA is TGTGCCAGCAGTCCAGGGAGGCTGTCGCGCGAGCAGTACTTC.

The V gene is TRBV5-1, the J gene TRBJ2-5; unclear D gene. Germline CDR1 and CDR2: SGHRS and YFSETQ. Deletions cut 0 bases from V and 5 bases from J, with 8 bases between. This CDR3 is built from 13 residues. CDR3 residues: CASSLASSETQYF. CDR3 DNA: TGCGCCAGCAGCTTGGCCTCCTCGGAGACCCAGTACTTC.

This clone appeared once. This chain uses TRBV19 with TRBJ2-1, with 9 bases lining up with TRBD1. The CDR3 contains 14 residues. Germline V lookup: CDR1 LNHDA, CDR2 SQIVND (reference sequence). The junction had 4 bases not matched to a gene; V was cut back by 8 bases and J by 2 bases. CDR3: CASGDRGTYNEQFF. For the CDR3, the DNA is TGTGCCAGTGGAGACAGGGGGACCTACAATGAGCAGTTCTTC.

This clone turned up a few times. The genes are TRBV10-3 and TRBJ1-1; 11 bases map to TRBD1. CDR1 ENHRY and CDR2 SYGVKD come from the germline V gene. With V trimmed by 4 bases and J by 10 bases, 8 bases remained unmatched. There are 14 residues in the CDR3. CDR3 amino acids: CAISGTGGELGAFF. CDR3 DNA: TGTGCCATCAGTGGGACAGGGGGCGAGTTGGGAGCTTTCTTT.

The chain joins TRBV5-6 to TRBJ2-1; 9 bases are shared with TRBD2. With V trimmed by 1 base and J by 5 bases, 7 bases remained unmatched. This CDR3 is built from 16 residues. Germline assignment: CDR1 SGHDT and CDR2 YYEEEE. The CDR3 protein is CASSLLSGSSHNEQFF. DNA for the CDR3: TGTGCCAGCAGCTTGCTTAGCGGGAGTTCGCACAATGAGCAGTTCTTC.

The chain employs TRBV28 and TRBJ1-5, with D uncertain. The germline CDR1 and CDR2 sequences are MDHEN and SYDVKM. The CDR3 is made up of 14 amino acids. V was clipped by 6 bases and J by 3 bases, with 12 bases between them. The CDR3 DNA follows: TGTGCCAGCAGCGAGTCCTCACCCAATCAGCCCCAGCATTTT. It yields the protein CASSESSPNQPQHF.

The chain couples TRBV7-5 to TRBJ2-3. TRBV7-5 is classified as a pseudogene. CDR3 length: 17 residues. As DNA, the CDR3 is TGTGTCAGAAGCTTAATTCGGGACCTATTTAGTACAGATACGCAGTATTTT. Amino acid sequence: CVRSLIRDLFSTDTQYF.

This sequence joins TRBV4-3 and TRBJ2-7; 10 nucleotides align to TRBD2. The germline gives CDR1 LGHNA, CDR2 YSLEER. Trimming took 3 bases from V and 3 from J; bases not matched to a gene: 8. The CDR3 is 16 amino acids. The CDR3 protein is CASSQSIAGGYYEQYF. DNA of the CDR3: TGCGCCAGCAGCCAGTCTATAGCGGGGGGATACTACGAGCAGTACTTC.